This T cell receptor (beta chain) was found in a study of cytomegalovirus exposure and HLA in healthy donors. About the research overall: Earlier results showed almost 120 million unique TCR beta sequences derived from 150 million to 200 million T cells. General observations from the study: Reports indicated that the classifier achieved high specificity and sensitivity in diagnosing cytomegalovirus status. Donor immune exposure was known only as CMV serostatus.

The CDR3 consists of 15 residues. CDR1 is WNHNN and CDR2 is SYGVQD in the germline V gene (reference sequence). Trimming at V came to 4 bases and at J to 5 bases, leaving 3 bases not matched to a gene. Vbeta (60) and Jbeta (13) primers were used in the PCR. Here immunoSEQ multiplex PCR was the method, and the copy in TCRdb shows in-frame clones only, minus some. The sample lists roughly 180,000 clones, about 80% occurring once. With respect to this clone: What it binds is unknown.

The sequence was collected from a woman aged 25-40 years in good health and CMV-seropositive. The chain combines TRBV10-1 with TRBJ2-5; 14 bases are shared with TRBD2. Sequenced: PBMCs. The CDR3 loop is CASSGGLAGAETQYF. The CDR3, as DNA: TGCGCCAGCAGTGGGGGACTAGCGGGAGCGGAGACCCAGTACTTC.